Listed below are T cell receptor beta chains from one sample, sequenced in a study of STAT5B mutations in CD4+ large granular lymphocyte leukemia. Profiling relied on immunoSEQ multiplex PCR, and the TCRdb table lists in-frame clones only, not all of them. Among about 24,000 clones listed, 60% to 85% were seen once. The sequenced sample consisted of CD4+ T cells from blood buffy coats. These receptors were taken from a human donor in good health. CDR3s include the opening cysteine and the closing phenylalanine or tryptophan. The D gene is left open where the match is weak. Size is stated for part of the rows, as once, few or many counts, or as a class when the clone is expanded.

d_call	v_call	j_call	clone_size	cdr3_aa	cdr3_nt
-	TRBV29-1	TRBJ2-1	-	CSGSSLEQFF	TGCAGCGGTTCTTCCTTGGAGCAGTTCTTC
-	TRBV7-2	TRBJ2-3	-	CASSLLTLVGGTDTQYF	TGTGCCAGCAGCTTACTGACGTTGGTGGGGGGCACAGATACGCAGTATTTT
TRBD1	TRBV7-4	TRBJ1-3	-	CASSSTGGSGNTIYF	TGTGCCAGCAGCTCGACAGGGGGCTCTGGAAACACCATATATTTT
-	TRBV7-2	TRBJ1-1	-	CASSSIDRTTEAFF	TGTGCCAGCAGCTCTATCGACAGAACAACTGAAGCTTTCTTT
TRBD2	TRBV7-2	TRBJ2-5	-	CASSLGSGRGETQYF	TGTGCCAGCAGCTTAGGGAGCGGGAGAGGGGAGACCCAGTACTTC
TRBD1	TRBV7-9	TRBJ1-4	-	CASSLQGASEKLFF	TGTGCCAGCAGCTTGCAGGGGGCGAGCGAAAAACTGTTTTTT
-	TRBV28	TRBJ2-2	-	CASLRQSNTGELFF	TGTGCCAGCCTGAGGCAGTCGAACACCGGGGAGCTGTTTTTT
-	TRBV11-1	TRBJ1-4	-	CASSLQINEKLFF	TGTGCCAGCAGCTTGCAGATTAATGAAAAACTGTTTTTT
-	TRBV28	TRBJ2-3	-	CATRARSTDTQYF	TGTGCCACGCGGGCCAGGAGCACAGATACGCAGTATTTT
TRBD1	TRBV7-9	TRBJ1-1	-	CATQGGGLNTEAFF	TGTGCCACCCAGGGGGGAGGGCTGAACACTGAAGCTTTCTTT
TRBD1	TRBV29-1	TRBJ2-3	-	CSVEGGDRAWTDTQYF	TGCAGCGTTGAAGGGGGAGACAGGGCCTGGACAGATACGCAGTATTTT
-	TRBV28	TRBJ2-3	-	CASSSRRDTQYF	TGTGCCAGCAGCTCGCGCCGAGATACGCAGTATTTT
TRBD1	TRBV7-8	TRBJ1-2	-	CASSSEAGQGNYGYTF	TGTGCCAGCAGCTCTGAGGCGGGACAGGGGAACTATGGCTACACCTTC
-	TRBV19	TRBJ1-3	-	CASSATTGISGNTIYF	TGTGCCAGTAGTGCTACAACAGGTATCTCTGGAAACACCATATATTTT
-	TRBV18	TRBJ2-1	-	CASSSGSNNEQFF	TGTGCCAGCTCATCGGGGTCCAACAATGAGCAGTTCTTC
-	TRBV9	TRBJ2-2	few	CASRLTAQNTGELFF	TGTGCCAGCAGATTAACAGCCCAAAACACCGGGGAGCTGTTTTTT
-	TRBV6-5	TRBJ1-2	-	CASNQGRRYGYTF	TGTGCCAGCAACCAGGGCAGACGCTATGGCTACACCTTC
TRBD1	TRBV28	TRBJ2-3	-	CASIGPGAGGADTQYF	TGTGCCAGCATAGGGCCGGGAGCAGGGGGCGCGGATACGCAGTATTTT
-	TRBV11-2	TRBJ1-1	-	CASSFEGDTEAFF	TGTGCCAGCAGCTTTGAAGGGGACACTGAAGCTTTCTTT
-	TRBV7-9	TRBJ2-1	-	CASSQMGTSEQFF	TGTGCCAGCAGCCAGATGGGTACTAGCGAGCAGTTCTTC
-	TRBV6-1	TRBJ2-3	-	CASSLQGVTDTQYF	TGTGCCAGCAGCCTGCAAGGGGTCACAGATACGCAGTATTTT
-	TRBV18	TRBJ2-5	-	CASSPLDEETQYF	TGTGCCAGCTCACCATTAGATGAAGAGACCCAGTACTTC
-	TRBV28	TRBJ2-7	once	CASSLRWGSLYF	TGTGCCAGCAGTTTACGTTGGGGTAGTCTGTACTTC
-	TRBV28	TRBJ2-1	once	CASSPPSYNEQFF	TGTGCCAGCAGTCCTCCCTCCTACAATGAGCAGTTCTTC
TRBD2	TRBV7-3	TRBJ2-5	-	CASSSPEVAGQETQYF	TGTGCCAGCAGCTCCCCTGAGGTAGCGGGACAAGAGACCCAGTACTTC
TRBD2	TRBV28	TRBJ2-2	-	CASSRYGGGTGELFF	TGTGCCAGCAGTCGATATGGCGGGGGGACCGGGGAGCTGTTTTTT
TRBD2	TRBV6-5	TRBJ2-7	-	CASSRLANLPEQYF	TGTGCCAGCTCGCGACTAGCGAACCTGCCCGAGCAGTACTTC
-	TRBV5-4	TRBJ2-3	-	CASSPGVEGSTDTQYF	TGTGCCAGCAGCCCTGGTGTTGAGGGTAGCACAGATACGCAGTATTTT
-	TRBV5-1	TRBJ1-1	-	CASSLASGALNTEAFF	TGCGCCAGCAGCTTGGCCTCAGGCGCCTTGAACACTGAAGCTTTCTTT
-	TRBV5-1	TRBJ1-1	-	CASSIQMFLGTEAFF	TGCGCCAGCAGCATTCAAATGTTCCTGGGCACTGAAGCTTTCTTT
-	TRBV7-2	TRBJ1-1	-	CASSFTSQAWEAFF	TGTGCCAGCAGCTTCACCTCCCAGGCTTGGGAAGCTTTCTTT
-	TRBV4-2	TRBJ1-5	few	CASSQDKGRQPQHF	TGTGCCAGCAGCCAAGACAAGGGGCGGCAGCCCCAGCATTTT
-	TRBV5-1	TRBJ2-3	-	CASAREPTDTQYF	TGCGCCAGCGCTCGGGAGCCGACAGATACGCAGTATTTT
-	TRBV27	TRBJ1-5	-	CASSLFPFGDQPQHF	TGTGCCAGCAGTTTATTCCCCTTCGGGGATCAGCCCCAGCATTTT
-	TRBV7-9	TRBJ2-7	-	CASSPVLSRRLSSYEQYF	TGTGCCAGCAGCCCGGTCCTTTCGCGGCGGCTGAGCTCCTACGAGCAGTACTTC
TRBD1	TRBV5-1	TRBJ1-5	-	CASRTGTGDLSNQPQHF	TGCGCCAGCAGGACCGGGACAGGGGACCTTAGCAATCAGCCCCAGCATTTT
-	TRBV7-2	TRBJ1-5	-	CASSLWSGRGNQPQHF	TGTGCCAGCAGCTTATGGTCGGGACGGGGCAATCAGCCCCAGCATTTT
-	TRBV7-8	TRBJ2-2	-	CASSLKVSTGELFF	TGTGCCAGCAGCCTCAAAGTGTCTACCGGGGAGCTGTTTTTT
-	TRBV28	TRBJ2-7	-	CASSLSRDISYEQYF	TGTGCCAGCAGTTTAAGCCGGGACATCTCCTACGAGCAGTACTTC
TRBD2	TRBV5-5	TRBJ2-7	-	CASGDKAGRYEQYF	TGTGCCAGCGGCGATAAAGCGGGACGGTACGAGCAGTACTTC
-	TRBV27	TRBJ2-1	-	CASSFRGRLGEQFF	TGTGCCAGCAGTTTTAGGGGTAGGCTCGGTGAGCAGTTCTTC
-	TRBV5-1	TRBJ1-2	-	CASSTNRANLGYTF	TGCGCCAGCAGCACTAACAGGGCGAACTTGGGCTACACCTTC
TRBD1	TRBV5-1	TRBJ2-1	-	CASGPRGLHSSYNEQFF	TGCGCCAGCGGACCCAGGGGGCTTCACAGCTCCTACAATGAGCAGTTCTTC
TRBD2	TRBV18	TRBJ2-2	few	CASSPGLATTGELFF	TGTGCCAGCTCACCAGGACTAGCGACCACCGGGGAGCTGTTTTTT
-	TRBV6-1	TRBJ1-5	-	CVVGQGGQPQHF	TGTGTCGTTGGGCAGGGTGGGCAGCCCCAGCATTTT
-	TRBV30	TRBJ2-7	-	CAWSGGGYEQYF	TGTGCCTGGAGTGGGGGAGGCTACGAGCAGTACTTC
-	TRBV11-2	TRBJ2-5	-	CASTELRGRQETQYF	TGTGCCAGCACCGAACTGAGGGGGAGGCAAGAGACCCAGTACTTC
TRBD1	TRBV9	TRBJ1-5	-	CASSVENRGWAQPQHF	TGTGCCAGCAGCGTAGAAAACAGGGGTTGGGCTCAGCCCCAGCATTTT
TRBD1	TRBV6-6	TRBJ1-5	-	CASSSRSRDRFYPSHF	TGTGCCAGCAGTTCGCGGTCCCGGGACAGGTTTTATCCGTCGCATTTT
-	TRBV7-2	TRBJ2-7	-	CASSLVSTGALYEQYF	TGTGCCAGCAGCTTAGTGTCAACAGGCGCCCTCTACGAGCAGTACTTC
-	TRBV6-5	TRBJ2-7	-	CASSQNRNSYEQYF	TGTGCCAGCAGTCAAAACAGAAACTCCTACGAGCAGTACTTC
TRBD2	TRBV28	TRBJ2-7	-	CASSLTSGAYEQYF	TGTGCCAGCAGTTTGACTAGCGGGGCCTACGAGCAGTACTTC
-	TRBV5-1	TRBJ1-2	-	CASSLGTVEGYTF	TGCGCCAGCAGCTTGGGTACGGTAGAGGGCTACACCTTC
TRBD2	TRBV27	TRBJ2-1	few	CASKGISGSLEQFF	TGTGCCAGCAAAGGGATTAGCGGGAGTCTTGAGCAGTTCTTC
-	TRBV1	TRBJ2-7	-	CTSSHHSNYEQYF	TGCACCAGCAGCCATCACTCTAACTACGAGCAGTACTTC